Below, 9 T cell receptor beta chains from the same sample are listed, as sequenced in a study of CD8 T cells in ankylosing spondylitis listed by TCRdb under 2017. The library was obtained by 5' RACE. The instrument was an Illumina HiSeq 2500. TCRdb cleaned the public reads at Q25 with fastp, built clones with MiXCR and kept in-frame beta chains. All rows with the same CDR3 protein become a single entry with the most common DNA and genes. The table for this sample lists fewer than 250,000 distinct CDR3 sequences; under 12% of them were counted only once. The ten largest clonotypes hold around 2.6% of the sample. Sequenced material: blood, either unsorted or a sorted T cell fraction (not recorded which). Receptor source: a male donor with ankylosing spondylitis or in good health (not recorded which).

This clonotype came up many times. The chain is built from TRBV20-1 and TRBJ2-3; 9 bases agree with TRBD2. The V and J ends lost 5 bases and 4 bases, in that order; junction bases with no gene match: 7. This CDR3 is 14 amino acids long. CDR1 is DFQATT and CDR2 is SNEGSKA in the germline V gene (reference sequence). The CDR3: CSAGQAGGADTQYF. For the CDR3, the DNA is TGCAGTGCTGGGCAAGCGGGAGGAGCAGATACGCAGTATTTT.

This clonotype was observed at least ten times. V gene TRBV29-1 combines with J gene TRBJ2-2; 9 bases fit TRBD1. The V gene end was trimmed by 5 bases and the J gene end by 5 bases; junction bases not matched to a gene: 9. The CDR3 has 15 residues. Germline V CDR1 and CDR2: SQVTM, ANQGSEA. CDR3 in amino acids: CSVSGTGRRTGELFF. The DNA for the CDR3 is TGCAGCGTTTCCGGGACAGGGAGGCGGACCGGGGAGCTGTTTTTT.

This clonotype showed up many times. The chain joins TRBV12-3 or TRBV12-4 to TRBJ2-2; D is unclear. Trimming removed 8 bases at V and 6 bases at J, with 16 bases between. This CDR3 is 14 amino acids long. CDR3 nucleotide sequence: TGTGCCAGCTTCCGAGATCCAGGTTCCGGGGAGCTGTTTTTT. Amino acids: CASFRDPGSGELFF.

In regard to this clonotype: This may arise from a read error, as a much more abundant clone is one base away. The chain uses TRBV9 and TRBJ2-7; 9 bases line up with TRBD2. CDR1 and CDR2 from the germline V gene are SGDLS and YYNGEE. CDR3 size: 14 residues. Unmatched junction bases numbered 9, after V lost 7 bases and J lost 4 bases. This chain's CDR3 is CASGAAAGGYEQYF. The CDR3 coding sequence is TGTGCCAGCGGCGCGGCGGCGGGAGGGTACGAGCAGTACTTC.

The chain carries TRBV10-1 and TRBJ2-5; D ambiguous. The length of the CDR3 is 13 residues. V was pared by 6 bases and J by 5 bases, with 13 bases between. Germline assignment: CDR1 WNHNN and CDR2 SYGVQD (reference sequence). CDR3 nucleotides: TGCGCCAGCAGCCGTTTCGCTGGGGAGACCCAGTACTTC. Protein product: CASSRFAGETQYF.

The chain joins TRBV30 to TRBJ2-3, with 8 bases lining up with TRBD2. From germline, CDR1 is GTSNPN and CDR2 SVGIG (reference sequence). J lost 4 bases, V lost 4 bases, and 10 bases had no gene match. The CDR3 runs 15 residues. The CDR3 spells CAWTLAGSPPDTQYF. The CDR3 DNA follows: TGTGCCTGGACCTTAGCGGGAAGTCCGCCAGATACGCAGTATTTT.

This clonotype has ten or more counts. The chain employs TRBV5-6 and TRBJ1-1; 9 bases line up with TRBD1. Trimming cost V 4 bases and J 3 bases; bases outside gene matches: 16. Germline CDR1 and CDR2: SGHDT and YYEEEE. CDR3 length: 18 residues. CDR3: CASSTRPGQGLFDTEAFF. In DNA, the CDR3 is TGTGCCAGCAGCACGCGGCCGGGACAGGGTCTTTTTGACACTGAAGCTTTCTTT. Variable domain in full (rest from reference TRBV5-6 and TRBJ1-1): DAGVTQSPTHLIKTRGQQVTLRCSPKSGHDTVSWYQQALGQGPQFIFQYYEEEERQRGNFPDRFSGHQFPNYSSELNVNALLLGDSALYLCASSTRPGQGLFDTEAFFGQGTRLTVV.

This clonotype was counted only a few times. The rearrangement joins TRBV10-2 to TRBJ2-3, with TRBD2 matching 14 bases. CDR1 is WSHSY and CDR2 is SAAADI in the germline V gene. Germline trimming cut 6 bases from V and 10 bases from J; bases unmatched to any gene: 12. The CDR3 spans 16 residues. The CDR3 nucleotides are TGCGCCAGCAGGCCGGGACTAGCGGGGGAGTTTTTCGCGCAGTATTTT. It yields the protein CASRPGLAGEFFAQYF.

The V call is TRBV7-9, the J call TRBJ2-2; D may match TRBD1 or TRBD2 (6 bases each). This CDR3 is built from 16 residues. With 5 bases removed from V and 1 base from J, the gap between germline ends came to 14 bases. The germline V gene has CDR1 SEHNR and CDR2 FQNEAQ (reference sequence). The CDR3 spells CASSQGGTLNTGELFF. The DNA of the CDR3 is TGTGCCAGCAGCCAAGGAGGGACACTGAACACCGGGGAGCTGTTTTTT. The full variable domain, rest sourced from reference TRBV7-9 and TRBJ2-2, is DTGVSQNPRHKITKRGQNVTFRCDPISEHNRLYWYRQTLGQGPEFLTYFQNEAQLEKSRLLSDRFSAERPKGSFSTLEIQRTEQGDSAMYLCASSQGGTLNTGELFFGEGSRLTVL.